The 30 T cell receptor beta chains below all came from one sample that was sequenced in a study of blood T cell repertoires in COVID-19. Sequencing used immunoSEQ multiplex PCR; TCRdb keeps in-frame clones, though not all of them. The sample lists some 350,000 clones; around 83% were seen once. The sample was peripheral blood. Receptors originate from a young man with active or convalescent COVID-19.

J is TRBJ2-2 and V is TRBV3-1 (or the pseudogene TRBV3-2); D might be TRBD1 (6 bases). V was shortened by 6 bases and J by 7 bases, with 24 bases between the two germline ends. CDR1 is LGHDT, CDR2 YNNKEL, per germline (reference sequence). The CDR3 has 17 amino acids. CDR3 protein: CASSPRRTREGGGELFF. As DNA, the CDR3 is TGTGCCAGCAGTCCACGTCGGACACGGGAAGGGGGCGGGGAGCTGTTTTTT.

For the CDR3, the DNA is TGTGCCAGCATCCAACCAAGGGGGACTAGCGGGAACAACGGCTACGAGCAGTACTTC. Its protein is CASIQPRGTSGNNGYEQYF. The J gene is TRBJ2-7, the V gene TRBV21-1; TRBD2 is taken as the D call from the table, unchecked against the DNA. TRBV21-1 is a pseudogene segment. The CDR3 covers 19 residues.

The chain couples TRBV15 to TRBJ2-5; D unclear. V was trimmed by 0 bases and J by 4 bases, leaving 9 bases between them. The CDR3 extends over 14 amino acids. From germline, CDR1 is LNHNV and CDR2 YYDKDF (reference sequence). As DNA, the CDR3 is TGTGCCACCAGCAGAGATTTTGTGAGAGAGACCCAGTACTTC. Translation gives CATSRDFVRETQYF. The full variable domain, in which reference TRBV15 and TRBJ2-5 provide the parts outside the CDR3, is DAMVIQNPRYQVTQFGKPVTLSCSQTLNHNVMYWYQQKSSQAPKLLFHYYDKDFNNEADTPDNFQSRRPNTSFCFLDIRSPGLGDTAMYLCATSRDFVRETQYFGPGTRLLVL.

J is TRBJ2-5 and V is TRBV3-1 (or the pseudogene TRBV3-2), with D possibly being TRBD1 (6 bases). The CDR3 has 16 residues. The V end was cut by 1 base, the J end by 3 bases, with 15 bases between. CDR1 is LGHDT, CDR2 YNNKEL, per germline (reference sequence). The CDR3 here is CASSQVAREGEETQYF. The CDR3 DNA is TGTGCCAGCAGCCAAGTTGCACGTGAGGGGGAAGAGACCCAGTACTTC.

The chain couples TRBV2 to TRBJ2-2; D remains unclear. V was trimmed by 8 bases and J by 6 bases, leaving 7 bases between them. This CDR3 region has 11 residues. CDR1 and CDR2 (germline): SNHLY, FYNNEI. The DNA for the CDR3 is TGTGCCAGCTCAGATTCCGGGGAGCTGTTTTTT. Protein: CASSDSGELFF.

This chain connects TRBV3-1 (or the pseudogene TRBV3-2) to TRBJ1-1; D gene ambiguous. The ends were cut back, 4 bases at V and 7 bases at J, with 16 bases in the middle. Germline CDR1 reads LGHDT; CDR2 reads YNNKEL (reference sequence). This CDR3 is built from 14 residues. CDR3 in DNA: TGTGCCAGCAGCCCCCCTCTGGGAGATTTTGAAGCTTTCTTT. Protein sequence: CASSPPLGDFEAFF.

This clone was recorded only once. The gene calls are TRBV7-3 and TRBJ2-5; 8 bases map to TRBD2. V lost 4 bases to trimming and J lost 5 bases; unmatched junction nucleotides: 3. The CDR3 is 13 residues long. Germline CDR1 and CDR2: SGHTA and FQGTGA. The CDR3 region has the DNA TGTGCCAGCAGCTCCGCGGGAGGTGAGACCCAGTACTTC. It is translated as CASSSAGGETQYF.

The rearrangement uses TRBV7-2 and TRBJ2-3, with 8 bases that match TRBD2. The CDR3 contains 17 residues. The V gene end was trimmed by 2 bases and the J gene end by 4 bases; junction bases not matched to a gene: 11. Germline CDR1 reads SGHTA; CDR2 reads FQGNSA. The CDR3 loop reads CASSLRSGSHYPDTQYF. The CDR3 nucleotides are TGTGCCAGCAGCTTAAGGAGCGGGAGCCACTATCCAGATACGCAGTATTTT.

This clone was recorded once. The chain recombines TRBV6-5 with TRBJ1-2; a possible D gene is TRBD1 (5 bases). The CDR3 extends over 14 amino acids. Germline CDR1 and CDR2: MNHEY and SVGAGI. V was pared by 8 bases and J by 0 bases, with 13 bases between. The CDR3 sequence: CASSGTITNYGYTF. CDR3 coding DNA: TGTGCCAGCTCCGGGACTATCACTAACTATGGCTACACCTTC.

This clone is a singleton in its sample. V gene TRBV18 combines with J gene TRBJ1-1; 10 bases fit TRBD1. The CDR3 has 15 residues. Germline loops: CDR1 KGHSH, CDR2 LQKENI. V lost 1 base, J lost 7 bases, and 6 bases stayed unmatched. This CDR3 reads CASSPQPGQGDEAFF. For the CDR3, the DNA is TGTGCCAGCTCACCACAACCTGGACAGGGGGATGAAGCTTTCTTT.

The J gene is TRBJ2-7, the V gene TRBV4-3; 7 nucleotides line up with TRBD1. This CDR3 spans 13 amino acids. Per germline, CDR1 LGHNA and CDR2 YSLEER. The trim removed 0 bases at V and 5 bases at J, leaving 1 base unmatched. Here the CDR3 reads CASSQETGDEQYF. The CDR3 DNA is TGCGCCAGCAGCCAAGAAACAGGGGACGAGCAGTACTTC.

This clone was picked up one time. A junction boundary mismatches the germline segment, possibly from a read error. The chain has TRBV6-5 and TRBJ1-1; 7 positions match TRBD1. Germline CDR1 and CDR2: MNHEY and SVGAGI. The CDR3 extends over 13 amino acids. CDR3 region: CASRLGTAMKLRF. The CDR3 nucleotides are TGTGCCAGCAGACTAGGGACAGCTATGAAGCTTAGGTTT.

This sequence joins TRBV4-2 and TRBJ2-2; 7 bases agree with TRBD1. The germline gives CDR1 LGHNA, CDR2 YNFKEQ. The CDR3 runs 15 residues. Trimming at V came to 5 bases and at J to 4 bases, leaving 7 bases not matched to a gene. In DNA form, the CDR3 reads TGTGCCAGCAGCGCAGGGGGTTGGGTCACCGGGGAGCTGTTTTTT. It yields the protein CASSAGGWVTGELFF.

This clone occurred once. The rearrangement joins TRBV14 to TRBJ2-7, with 10 positions matching TRBD2. There are 17 residues in the CDR3. Trimming at V came to 0 bases and at J to 5 bases, leaving 10 bases not matched to a gene. The germline CDR1 and CDR2 sequences are SGHDN and FVKESK. The CDR3 protein is CASSQDDLAGGLNEQYF. The CDR3 bases are TGTGCCAGCAGCCAAGACGACTTAGCGGGGGGCCTCAACGAGCAGTACTTC.

J is TRBJ1-2 and V is TRBV7-3; D gene uncertain. Germline CDR1 reads SGHTA; CDR2 reads FQGTGA. V was pared by 5 bases and J by 8 bases, with 15 bases between. This CDR3 has 13 residues. The CDR3 region is CASSPAPTGGYTF. The DNA of the CDR3 is TGTGCCAGCAGCCCGGCCCCGACGGGGGGCTACACCTTC. Complete variable domain (other parts from reference TRBV7-3 and TRBJ1-2): GAGVSQTPSNKVTEKGKYVELRCDPISGHTALYWYRQSLGQGPEFLIYFQGTGAADDSGLPNDRFFAVRPEGSVSTLKIQRTERGDSAVYLCASSPAPTGGYTFGSGTRLTVV.

The chain combines TRBV9 with TRBJ1-6; D gene uncertain. With 0 bases removed from V and 4 bases from J, the gap between germline ends came to 5 bases. The CDR3 spans 14 residues. From germline, CDR1 is SGDLS and CDR2 YYNGEE. CDR3 loop: CASSVGLYNSPLHF. The CDR3 bases are TGTGCCAGCAGCGTAGGACTGTATAATTCACCCCTCCACTTT. Based on the CDR3 plus reference TRBV9 and TRBJ1-6, the full variable domain is DSGVTQTPKHLITATGQRVTLRCSPRSGDLSVYWYQQSLDQGLQFLIQYYNGEERAKGNILERFSAQQFPDLHSELNLSSLELGDSALYFCASSVGLYNSPLHFGNGTRLTVT.

The J gene is TRBJ1-1, the V gene TRBV4-2; weak D call: TRBD1 (6 bases). The V gene lost 2 bases and the J gene lost 6 bases, with 10 bases spanning the gap. CDR3 length equals 13 residues. Germline V lookup: CDR1 LGHNA, CDR2 YNFKEQ. CDR3 DNA: TGTGCCAGCAGCCAATGGACAGCCCCTGAAGCTTTCTTT. It encodes CASSQWTAPEAFF.

The table lists this clone with a count of one. The V gene is TRBV4-1, the J gene TRBJ2-2; D might be TRBD2 (7 bases). V was trimmed by 4 bases and J by 3 bases, leaving 15 bases between them. CDR1 is MGHRA and CDR2 is YSYEKL in the germline V gene. This CDR3 has 16 residues. The CDR3 DNA follows: TGCGCCAGCAGCCTCGAAGGGGGGGTGGACACCGGGGAGCTGTTTTTT. Translated: CASSLEGGVDTGELFF.

J is TRBJ2-7 and V is TRBV11-2; no clear D gene. Germline V CDR1 and CDR2: SGHAT, FQNNGV. The CDR3 length is 11 residues. The V end was cut by 2 bases, the J end by 3 bases, with 2 bases between. This CDR3 reads CASSLYYEQYF. Written as DNA, the CDR3 is TGTGCCAGCAGCTTATACTACGAGCAGTACTTC.

The chain couples TRBV6-2 or TRBV6-3 to TRBJ2-7; D is uncertain. Looked up from germline, CDR1 is MNHEY and CDR2 is SVGEGT. The V and J ends lost 2 bases and 0 bases respectively, with 11 bases between them. There are 15 residues in the CDR3. This CDR3 is CASSYRSARSYEQYF. The CDR3 bases are TGTGCCAGCAGTTACAGGAGCGCACGCTCCTACGAGCAGTACTTC.

This chain joins TRBV9 and TRBJ1-3; D uncertain. Germline CDR1 reads SGDLS; CDR2 reads YYNGEE. The CDR3 totals 13 residues. Trimming shortened V by 0 bases and J by 2 bases, and 3 bases separated the two germline ends. The CDR3 spells CASSVATGNTIYF. CDR3 in DNA: TGTGCCAGCAGCGTAGCTACTGGAAACACCATATATTTT.

The chain carries TRBV7-2 and TRBJ2-1, with 11 nucleotides matching TRBD2. Trimming took 1 base from V and 10 from J; bases not matched to a gene: 6. The CDR3 covers 15 residues. Germline V gene data show CDR1 as SGHTA and CDR2 as FQGNSA. The CDR3, as DNA: TGTGCCAGCAGCTTAGGCCTAGCGGGGGGACAAGAGCAGTTCTTC. Protein sequence: CASSLGLAGGQEQFF.

This chain connects TRBV28 to TRBJ2-7; possible D gene TRBD2, 6 bases. V lost 7 bases to trimming and J lost 2 bases, with 12 bases between them. The germline gives CDR1 MDHEN, CDR2 SYDVKM. The CDR3 is 13 residues long. DNA for the CDR3: TGTGCCAGCAACACAGCGGGCACCTACGAGCAGTACTTC. It translates to CASNTAGTYEQYF.

CDR3 DNA: TGCGCCAGCAGCGCCGGACTAGCGGGGCGCACAGATACGCAGTATTTT. It is translated as CASSAGLAGRTDTQYF. The rearrangement links TRBV5-1 to TRBJ2-3; 12 bases align to TRBD2. The CDR3 has 16 amino acids. Trimming cost V 4 bases and J 1 base; bases outside gene matches: 4. The germline gives CDR1 SGHRS, CDR2 YFSETQ.

The V and J genes are TRBV24-1 and TRBJ1-1; possible D gene TRBD1, 6 bases. The CDR3 sequence is 16 residues long. The V end was cut by 4 bases, the J end by 0 bases, with 14 bases between. The germline CDR1 and CDR2 sequences are KGHDR and SFDVKD. CDR3 DNA sequence: TGTGCCACCAGTGACCCCTGGACAGTTATGAACACTGAAGCTTTCTTT. Translated: CATSDPWTVMNTEAFF.

The V and J genes are TRBV3-1 (or the pseudogene TRBV3-2) and TRBJ2-1, with unresolved D. V lost 1 base and J 4 bases, leaving 8 bases between the germline ends. Germline V gene data show CDR1 as LGHDT and CDR2 as YNNKEL (reference sequence). The CDR3 consists of 14 residues. The CDR3: CASSQGWQYNEQFF. The CDR3 coding sequence is TGTGCCAGCAGCCAAGGGTGGCAGTACAATGAGCAGTTCTTC.

This chain uses TRBV4-1 with TRBJ1-5; unclear D gene. V was trimmed by 3 bases and J by 5 bases, leaving 14 bases between them. The CDR3 loop spans 15 amino acids. CDR1 is MGHRA, CDR2 YSYEKL, per germline. This CDR3 is CASSQAGTLYQPQHF. The CDR3 region has the DNA TGCGCCAGCAGCCAGGCAGGTACTCTGTATCAGCCCCAGCATTTT.

The J gene is TRBJ2-3, the V gene TRBV5-1; D is ambiguous. This CDR3 comprises 13 residues. V was cut by 0 bases and J by 1 base, with 3 bases left in between. Germline-derived CDR1 and CDR2 are SGHRS and YFSETQ. The CDR3 region has the DNA TGCGCCAGCAGCTTGGCGGGCACAGATACGCAGTATTTT. Translating it yields CASSLAGTDTQYF.

On this clone itself: The same CDR3 can be traced to other DNA sequences in this sample. The gene calls are TRBV11-3 and TRBJ2-3; D gene uncertain. This CDR3 is built from 14 residues. CDR1 and CDR2 from the germline V gene are SGHNT and YENEEA. With 1 base removed from V and 0 bases from J, the gap between germline ends came to 5 bases. The CDR3 DNA follows: TGTGCCAGCAGCTTAGGGAGTAGCACAGATACGCAGTATTTT. Translating gives CASSLGSSTDTQYF.

The count of this clone is one. This sequence joins TRBV3-1 (or the pseudogene TRBV3-2) and TRBJ2-5, with 8 bases identical to TRBD2. This CDR3 has 14 amino acids. V lost 4 bases and J lost 3; bases outside the gene matches: 4. Germline V gene lookup returns CDR1 LGHDT and CDR2 YNNKEL (reference sequence). CDR3 residues: CASSRKLAEETQYF. The CDR3 coding sequence is TGTGCCAGCAGCCGTAAACTAGCGGAAGAGACCCAGTACTTC.